The sequence of this T cell receptor (beta chain) was determined in a study of T cell responses to AZD1222 COVID-19 vaccine. Findings and caveats of the study: CD4 TCRs linked to vaccination spanned spike, dominating at 160-218 and 743-854.

The repertoire was sequenced with immunoSEQ multiplex PCR; TCRdb's copy has only in-frame clones and lacks some. The sample includes 160,000 or so clones, just over 90% seen only once; the top ten take about 4.6%. Comments on this clone: Antigen: not known.

CDR3 length: 15 residues. Germline V gives CDR1 SGHDT, CDR2 YYEEEE. Trimming took 5 bases from V and 9 from J; bases not matched to a gene: 17. The chain couples TRBV5-6 to TRBJ2-7; 7 nucleotides match TRBD2. Sequences were derived from peripheral blood, sampled on day 0 of MenACWY control vaccination. The sequence came from an adult in good health. The CDR3, as DNA: TGTGCCAGCAGAAGGAGGGACTACTACTACGAGCGGCAGTACTTC. Its protein is CASRRRDYYYERQYF.